Presented here are 28 T cell receptor beta chains from one specimen sequenced in a study of T cell responses to AZD1222 COVID-19 vaccine. The method was immunoSEQ multiplex PCR; TCRdb's version includes in-frame clones alone and lacks a portion of them. The table includes 160,000 or so clones, about 90% detected once. This specimen was peripheral blood, taken 28 days after the second AZD1222 dose. The receptors were gathered from an adult who received the AZD1222 COVID-19 vaccine.

This chain joins TRBV18 and TRBJ1-5, with D unclear. Germline assignment: CDR1 KGHSH and CDR2 LQKENI. The ends were cut back, 6 bases at V and 4 bases at J, with 10 bases in the middle. CDR3 length: 13 residues. The chain's CDR3 is CASSAERNQPQHF. Here the CDR3 DNA reads TGTGCCAGCTCGGCAGAGAGGAATCAGCCCCAGCATTTT.

The gene calls are TRBV2 and TRBJ1-1; D uncertain. Between the trimmed V and J ends, which lost 3 bases and 4 bases, there was a span of 0 bases. The CDR3 loop spans 10 amino acids. Germline CDR1 and CDR2: SNHLY and FYNNEI. CDR3: CASSDTEAFF. The CDR3 DNA is TGTGCCAGCAGTGACACTGAAGCTTTCTTT.

The V call is TRBV29-1, the J call TRBJ1-1, with 9 bases aligning to TRBD1. This CDR3 spans 13 amino acids. Per germline, CDR1 SQVTM and CDR2 ANQGSEA. The V gene end was trimmed by 3 bases and the J gene end by 4 bases; junction bases not matched to a gene: 3. The CDR3 sequence is CSVEGQGFTEAFF. The CDR3 DNA reads as TGCAGCGTTGAGGGACAGGGCTTCACTGAAGCTTTCTTT.

The V and J genes are TRBV5-1 and TRBJ1-2, with D perhaps matching TRBD1 (6 bases). CDR1 is SGHRS and CDR2 is YFSETQ in the germline V gene. The V end was cut by 0 bases, the J end by 3 bases, with 15 bases between. The CDR3 spans 16 residues. The CDR3, as DNA: TGCGCCAGCAGCTTGGCCGGCGGGGGCCGAGACTATGGCTACACCTTC. It codes for CASSLAGGGRDYGYTF.

The chain combines TRBV5-1 with TRBJ1-1; tentative D call: TRBD1 (5 bases). CDR3 length equals 14 residues. The ends were cut back, 1 base at V and 7 bases at J, with 14 bases in the middle. Per germline, CDR1 SGHRS and CDR2 YFSETQ. CDR3: CASSLFGSGGEAFF. DNA for the CDR3: TGCGCCAGCAGCTTGTTCGGCAGTGGGGGTGAAGCTTTCTTT.

The V gene is TRBV5-4, the J gene TRBJ1-2, with D possibly TRBD1 on 6 matching bases. V lost 5 bases and J lost 4, with 12 bases in between. Germline loops: CDR1 SGHNT, CDR2 YYREEE (reference sequence). This CDR3 is 13 amino acids long. CDR3 loop: CASRRTEIYGYTF. The CDR3 coding sequence is TGTGCCAGCAGACGGACAGAGATCTATGGCTACACCTTC. Full variable domain (remainder filled in from reference TRBV5-4 and TRBJ1-2): ETGVTQSPTHLIKTRGQQVTLRCSSQSGHNTVSWYQQALGQGPQFIFQYYREEENGRGNFPPRFSGLQFPNYSSELNVNALELDDSALYLCASRRTEIYGYTFGSGTRLTVV.

The rearrangement uses TRBV6-5 and TRBJ2-7; 10 bases are a match to TRBD2. Germline loops: CDR1 MNHEY, CDR2 SVGAGI. V lost 0 bases and J lost 4; bases outside the gene matches: 3. This CDR3 has 15 amino acids. The CDR3 sequence is CASSYSLAGDYEQYF. CDR3 bases: TGTGCCAGCAGTTACTCGCTAGCGGGGGATTACGAGCAGTACTTC.

The chain combines TRBV27 with TRBJ2-5; D not certain. Trimming took off 6 bases at V and 0 bases at J, with 8 bases between the two ends. Germline loops: CDR1 MNHEY, CDR2 SMNVEV (reference sequence). The CDR3 spans 13 residues. In DNA, the CDR3 is TGTGCCAGCAGATCGGGCAACCAAGAGACCCAGTACTTC. Its protein is CASRSGNQETQYF.

The chain employs TRBV7-9 and TRBJ1-1, with D tentatively TRBD1 (5 bases). Trimming cost V 3 bases and J 5 bases, with 10 bases left between them. Per the germline V gene, CDR1 is SEHNR and CDR2 is FQNEAQ (reference sequence). This CDR3 is built from 13 residues. The CDR3 sequence: CASSLGEWTEAFF. The CDR3, as DNA: TGTGCCAGCAGCTTGGGGGAGTGGACTGAAGCTTTCTTT.

The chain is built from TRBV14 and TRBJ2-7; 10 bases align to TRBD1. The germline V gene encodes CDR1 SGHDN and CDR2 FVKESK. Losses at the gene ends were 3 bases for V and 3 bases for J; bases not matched to a gene: 5. The CDR3 runs to 15 residues. CDR3 in amino acids: CASSHRTGGVYEQYF. CDR3 nucleotides: TGTGCCAGCAGCCATCGGACAGGGGGAGTCTACGAGCAGTACTTC.

V usage is TRBV10-3 and J usage is TRBJ1-6; 8 bases line up with TRBD1. The CDR3 is 15 residues long. V lost 3 bases to trimming and J lost 7 bases; unmatched junction nucleotides: 5. Germline-derived CDR1 and CDR2 are ENHRY and SYGVKD. CDR3 DNA: TGTGCCATCAGTGATAAGCAGGGGGCCAATTCACCCCTCCACTTT. Amino acids: CAISDKQGANSPLHF.

The V gene is TRBV7-9, the J gene TRBJ1-4, with 7 bases aligning to TRBD1. From germline, CDR1 is SEHNR and CDR2 FQNEAQ (reference sequence). The CDR3 spans 13 residues. V lost 6 bases to trimming and J lost 8 bases; unmatched junction nucleotides: 6. CDR3 loop: CASSPDRDEKLFF. Here the CDR3 DNA reads TGTGCCAGCAGTCCCGACAGGGACGAAAAACTGTTTTTT.

This chain links TRBV2 with TRBJ2-3, with 7 bases matching TRBD2. V shed 7 bases, J shed 8 bases, and the junction held 6 bases outside the gene matches. The germline gives CDR1 SNHLY, CDR2 FYNNEI. This CDR3 contains 12 residues. In DNA form, the CDR3 reads TGTGCCAGCATCCCAGCGGGGAGTACGCAGTATTTT. Translating it yields CASIPAGSTQYF.

The genes are TRBV5-1 and TRBJ2-3; no firm D call. Germline V gene data show CDR1 as SGHRS and CDR2 as YFSETQ. Trimming took off 0 bases at V and 1 base at J, with 6 bases between the two ends. The CDR3 contains 14 residues. As DNA, the CDR3 is TGCGCCAGCAGCTTGGATGGTCGCACAGATACGCAGTATTTT. It encodes CASSLDGRTDTQYF.

The chain recombines TRBV28 with TRBJ1-2; unclear D gene. The ends were cut back, 5 bases at V and 1 base at J, with 11 bases in the middle. Germline CDR1 and CDR2: MDHEN and SYDVKM. The CDR3 totals 14 residues. CDR3 DNA: TGTGCCAGCAGTGCCCTAGTGAATAACTATGGCTACACCTTC. This encodes CASSALVNNYGYTF.

The genes are TRBV29-1 and TRBJ2-7; D is perhaps TRBD1 or TRBD2 (5 bases each). Trimming took 4 bases from V and 4 from J, leaving 14 bases between them. Germline CDR1 and CDR2: SQVTM and ANQGSEA. This CDR3 comprises 13 residues. The CDR3 loop reads CSVVGTLSYEQYF. DNA for the CDR3: TGCAGCGTTGTTGGGACCCTCTCTTACGAGCAGTACTTC.

This rearrangement joins TRBV18 to TRBJ2-3, with D hard to call. CDR1 and CDR2 from the germline V gene are KGHSH and LQKENI. The CDR3 covers 12 residues. V lost 6 bases and J 0 bases, leaving 4 bases between the germline ends. The chain's CDR3 is CASSPSTDTQYF. In DNA, the CDR3 is TGTGCCAGCTCCCCGAGCACAGATACGCAGTATTTT. Variable domain in full (rest from reference TRBV18 and TRBJ2-3): NAGVMQNPRHLVRRRGQEARLRCSPMKGHSHVYWYRQLPEEGLKFMVYLQKENIIDESGMPKERFSAEFPKEGPSILRIQQVVRGDSAAYFCASSPSTDTQYFGPGTRLTVL.

The genes are TRBV13 and TRBJ1-6; 9 nucleotides line up with TRBD1. There are 14 residues in the CDR3. Trimming removed 6 bases from V and 9 bases from J; junction bases left unmatched: 6. Germline V gene lookup returns CDR1 PRHDT and CDR2 FYEKMQ (reference sequence). CDR3 sequence reads: CASRLQGASSPLHF. For the CDR3, the DNA is TGTGCCAGCAGGTTACAGGGGGCAAGTTCACCCCTCCACTTT.

The chain combines TRBV27 with TRBJ1-5; the D gene is possibly TRBD1 (6 bases). CDR1 is MNHEY, CDR2 SMNVEV, per germline (reference sequence). V dropped 2 bases and J dropped 4 bases, with 12 bases sitting between them. This CDR3 comprises 15 residues. CDR3 region: CASSLVQGFNQPQHF. In nucleotides, the CDR3 is TGTGCCAGCAGTTTAGTACAGGGTTTTAATCAGCCCCAGCATTTT.

The chain couples TRBV5-6 to TRBJ2-1, with D hard to call. Trimming shortened V by 1 base and J by 4 bases, and 9 bases separated the two germline ends. The CDR3 is made up of 14 amino acids. Germline values: CDR1 SGHDT, CDR2 YYEEEE. CDR3 nucleotide sequence: TGTGCCAGCAGCTTGATCGGCACTTACAATGAGCAGTTCTTC. This encodes CASSLIGTYNEQFF.

The rearrangement uses TRBV6-5 and TRBJ1-1; 9 bases match TRBD1. The CDR3 sequence is 16 residues long. Trimming took 2 bases from V and 0 from J; bases not matched to a gene: 4. CDR1 MNHEY and CDR2 SVGAGI come from the germline V gene. CDR3 in DNA: TGTGCCAGCAGTTACCGAACAGGGGGCATGAACACTGAAGCTTTCTTT. This translates into CASSYRTGGMNTEAFF.

The chain has TRBV19 and TRBJ1-1, with 9 bases matching TRBD1. CDR1 and CDR2 from the germline V gene are LNHDA and SQIVND (reference sequence). The CDR3 spans 16 residues. The V gene end was trimmed by 5 bases and the J gene end by 1 base; junction bases not matched to a gene: 8. In DNA, the CDR3 is TGTGCCAGTAGTCCGCGGACAGGGGCGACGAACACTGAAGCTTTCTTT. It specifies CASSPRTGATNTEAFF.

This CDR3 is CASSIISDPNNQPQHF. Here the CDR3 DNA reads TGTGCCAGTAGTATAATATCGGATCCTAACAATCAGCCCCAGCATTTT. The J gene is TRBJ1-5, the V gene TRBV19, with unresolved D. The V end lost 2 bases, the J end lost 3 bases, and 14 bases lay between the germline ends. Looked up from germline, CDR1 is LNHDA and CDR2 is SQIVND (reference sequence). The CDR3 runs to 16 residues.

The V call is TRBV9, the J call TRBJ1-1, with 8 bases matching TRBD1. The CDR3 length is 16 residues. Trimming removed 5 bases from V and 0 bases from J; junction bases left unmatched: 9. Looked up from germline, CDR1 is SGDLS and CDR2 is YYNGEE. CDR3 sequence (DNA): TGTGCCAGCAGTGATGGACAGGGACCCATGAACACTGAAGCTTTCTTT. Its protein is CASSDGQGPMNTEAFF. Together with reference TRBV9 and TRBJ1-1, the CDR3 gives the full variable domain: DSGVTQTPKHLITATGQRVTLRCSPRSGDLSVYWYQQSLDQGLQFLIQYYNGEERAKGNILERFSAQQFPDLHSELNLSSLELGDSALYFCASSDGQGPMNTEAFFGQGTRLTVV.

V is TRBV27 and J is TRBJ1-1; D may be TRBD1 (5 bases). Trimming removed 3 bases from V and 2 bases from J, with 16 bases in between. Per the germline V gene, CDR1 is MNHEY and CDR2 is SMNVEV (reference sequence). CDR3 length: 16 residues. This chain's CDR3 is CASSLEGQPRNTEAFF. In DNA form, the CDR3 reads TGTGCCAGCAGTTTGGAGGGGCAACCTCGAAACACTGAAGCTTTCTTT.

This clone came up once. The J gene is TRBJ1-6, the V gene TRBV5-6; 10 bases align to TRBD1. This CDR3 region has 19 residues. With V trimmed by 0 bases and J by 0 bases, 6 bases remained unmatched. Germline V lookup: CDR1 SGHDT, CDR2 YYEEEE. The CDR3 here is CASSLALTGGGSYNSPLHF. CDR3 DNA: TGTGCCAGCAGCTTGGCCTTGACAGGGGGCGGCTCCTATAATTCACCCCTCCACTTT.

Worth noting for this clone: Other DNA sequences in the sample encode the same CDR3. The J gene is TRBJ1-2, the V gene TRBV4-1; D ambiguous. The CDR3 length is 13 residues. Deletions cut 4 bases from V and 2 bases from J, with 8 bases between. Germline loops: CDR1 MGHRA, CDR2 YSYEKL. CDR3 DNA sequence: TGCGCCAGCAGCCCCGGACTCAACTATGGCTACACCTTC. Translating it yields CASSPGLNYGYTF.

This chain connects TRBV11-2 to TRBJ1-2; no definite D call. There are 15 residues in the CDR3. Trimming stripped 1 base from V and 4 bases from J, with 13 bases between. Germline V gene lookup returns CDR1 SGHAT and CDR2 FQNNGV. CDR3 region: CASSLALGRSYGYTF. CDR3 DNA sequence: TGTGCCAGCAGCTTAGCATTAGGCAGGTCCTATGGCTACACCTTC. Full variable domain (missing parts from reference TRBV11-2 and TRBJ1-2): EAGVAQSPRYKIIEKRQSVAFWCNPISGHATLYWYQQILGQGPKLLIQFQNNGVVDDSQLPKDRFSAERLKGVDSTLKIQPAKLEDSAVYLCASSLALGRSYGYTFGSGTRLTVV.